The source of this T cell receptor (beta chain) is a study of control samples from healthy donors and cancer patients (dated by TCRdb to about 2020). As concerns this clone: Its antigen specificity is not known. No much larger clone exists at a distance of one base, and base qualities are not known.

Library generation was performed with the immunoSEQ multiplex PCR assay. TCRdb obtained this table from immuneACCESS and retained in-frame rearrangements with V and J assigned. These tables miss some clones; where compared with another copy, unresolved V genes account for less than half of the shortfall, and the remainder is unexplained. For this sample the table gives about 140,000 clones, of which around 90% were detected only once. Of the sample, under 9% falls within the top ten clones. Sequenced material: blood. This receptor was taken from a man younger than 30 in good health.

The sequence in DNA is TGTGCCATCAGGGACTTGACCGGGGAGCTGTTTTTT. Its translation is CAIRDLTGELFF. The sequence links TRBV10-3 to TRBJ2-2, and perhaps TRBD2 as D gene, on 5 matching bases. The junction carries 7 bases between V and J, which are trimmed by 6 bases and 5 bases respectively. Based on the germline V gene, the CDR1 and CDR2 sequences are ENHRY and SYGVKD. Taken from cysteine to phenylalanine, the CDR3 has 12 residues. The retained sequence is limited to the CDR3, 36 bases, with the frame set at the first base.